This T cell receptor beta chain appears in the sequencing data of a study of persistence of HIV-infected CD4 T cells. Study overall: Isolated cells were CMV- and HIV-1 Gag-responding CD4+ T cells. Study-wide results and caveats: Degenerate expanded CDR3beta sequences were enriched among CMV- and Gag-responding cells.

Cells were stimulated with CMV-infected fibroblast lysates at 10 ug/mL. CD40L/CD69 double-negative CD45RO-high memory CD4+ T cells were collected. Of note for this clone: The antigen is not known.

The immunoSEQ assay was version 4, run in survey mode. TCRdb's table, derived via immunoSEQ multiplex PCR, lists solely in-frame clones and lacks some. The sample yields about 40,000 clones, 65% to 85% seen once. This TCR was sampled from an adult man with HIV who was CMV-seropositive. Sequencing was performed on CD4+ T cells sorted from PBMCs after roughly 20-hour stimulation, taken from a patient who received antiretroviral therapy.

For the CDR3, the DNA is TGTGCCAGCAGCTACGAACGCAATCAGCCCCAGCATTTT. It yields the protein CASSYERNQPQHF. This rearrangement joins TRBV7-9 to TRBJ1-5; D gene uncertain. The V and J ends lost 4 bases and 2 bases respectively, with 6 bases between them. Looked up from germline, CDR1 is SEHNR and CDR2 is FQNEAQ (reference sequence). CDR3 length equals 13 residues.